Below, 28 T cell receptor beta chains from the same sample are listed, as sequenced in a study of T cells after yellow fever vaccination. Via MiXCR, TCRdb re-called the 5' RACE reads, giving one row per CDR3 protein. In the table there are about 340,000 distinct CDR3 sequences, around 3.9% of which are singletons. The sequencing here drew on PBMCs, taken 5 days after the yellow fever booster vaccination. These receptors were collected from a man aged 18 to 35 who received the YFV17D yellow fever vaccine.

The chain has TRBV5-5 and TRBJ1-5, with D unresolved. Germline assignment: CDR1 SGHKS and CDR2 YYEKEE (reference sequence). This CDR3 comprises 14 residues. V was cut by 0 bases and J by 5 bases, with 9 bases left in between. The CDR3 DNA reads TGTGCCAGCAGCTTGGGATCGGAGGATCAGCCCCAGCATTTT. Translated, it gives CASSLGSEDQPQHF.

In its sample, this clonotype was seen a few times. This chain uses TRBV7-8 with TRBJ2-2, with D maybe TRBD1 (6 bases). The CDR3 is 17 amino acids. The germline V gene has CDR1 SGHVS and CDR2 FQNEAQ. V was cut by 0 bases and J by 2 bases, with 13 bases left in between. The CDR3 DNA reads as TGTGCCAGCAGCTTAGCGATTGGCAGGGGAAACACCGGGGAGCTGTTTTTT. It is translated as CASSLAIGRGNTGELFF.

The chain uses TRBV20-1 and TRBJ2-1; possible D gene TRBD1, 5 bases. The CDR3 sequence is 15 residues long. Germline V gene data show CDR1 as DFQATT and CDR2 as SNEGSKA (reference sequence). The V end lost 3 bases, the J end lost 1 base, and 13 bases lay between the germline ends. CDR3 protein: CSARDKEWSYNEQFF. The CDR3 DNA reads TGCAGTGCTAGGGACAAAGAGTGGTCCTACAATGAGCAGTTCTTC.

The chain links TRBV7-2 to TRBJ1-4; D ambiguous. Trimming took 1 base from V and 6 from J, leaving 3 bases between them. Per the germline V gene, CDR1 is SGHTA and CDR2 is FQGNSA. This CDR3 contains 12 residues. The CDR3 region has the DNA TGTGCCAGCAGCTTAGTGTATGAAAAACTGTTTTTT. Translated, it gives CASSLVYEKLFF.

This rearrangement joins TRBV20-1 to TRBJ2-3; possible D gene TRBD2, 5 bases. The V gene lost 1 base and the J gene lost 5 bases, with 13 bases spanning the gap. The germline gives CDR1 DFQATT, CDR2 SNEGSKA (reference sequence). The CDR3 totals 14 residues. The CDR3 protein is CSARVAGRGDTQYF. For the CDR3, the DNA is TGCAGTGCTAGAGTGGCGGGCCGGGGAGATACGCAGTATTTT.

This clonotype was observed at least ten times. The V and J genes are TRBV5-1 and TRBJ2-2; D perhaps matches TRBD1 (6 bases). CDR1 is SGHRS and CDR2 is YFSETQ in the germline V gene. This CDR3 spans 15 amino acids. V dropped 4 bases and J dropped 2 bases, with 12 bases sitting between them. CDR3 DNA: TGCGCCAGCAGCGACCACAGGGCTAACACCGGGGAGCTGTTTTTT. Protein sequence: CASSDHRANTGELFF.

The chain is built from TRBV12-3 or TRBV12-4 and TRBJ1-3; no clear D gene. V was trimmed by 3 bases and J by 0 bases, leaving 6 bases between them. The length of the CDR3 is 14 residues. The CDR3 DNA reads as TGTGCCAGCAGTTTTCCCCTCTCTGGAAACACCATATATTTT. Amino acid sequence: CASSFPLSGNTIYF.

The chain uses TRBV4-2 and TRBJ2-5; 9 bases fit TRBD1. The CDR3 loop spans 16 amino acids. V shed 1 base, J shed 5 bases, and the junction held 8 bases outside the gene matches. In germline, CDR1 is LGHNA, CDR2 YNFKEQ. CDR3 bases: TGTGCCAGCAGCCAAGTATGGGACAGGGCTTGGGAGACCCAGTACTTC. Protein: CASSQVWDRAWETQYF.

This clonotype was recorded a few times. This rearrangement joins TRBV7-2 to TRBJ1-2; 8 bases agree with TRBD1. Trimming took 0 bases from V and 5 from J; bases not matched to a gene: 14. Per germline, CDR1 SGHTA and CDR2 FQGNSA. This CDR3 spans 18 amino acids. The CDR3 spells CASSLAVDRVGPTYGYTF. Written as DNA, the CDR3 is TGTGCCAGCAGCTTAGCGGTGGACAGGGTGGGGCCCACATATGGCTACACCTTC.

There are many counts of this clonotype. V and J are TRBV5-1 and TRBJ1-2; D gene unclear. This CDR3 comprises 15 residues. CDR1 and CDR2 from the germline V gene are SGHRS and YFSETQ. The ends were cut back, 0 bases at V and 6 bases at J, with 15 bases in the middle. The CDR3 region is CASSLASSRYNGYTF. In DNA form, the CDR3 reads TGCGCCAGCAGCTTGGCCAGCTCCCGGTATAATGGCTACACCTTC.

A few counts support this clonotype. The V and J genes are TRBV27 and TRBJ2-3; 7 nucleotides line up with TRBD2. The CDR3 has 13 amino acids. CDR1 and CDR2 from the germline V gene are MNHEY and SMNVEV (reference sequence). J gave up 7 bases and V 1 base, and 2 bases lay outside the gene matches. For the CDR3, the DNA is TGTGCCAGCAGTTTATTGGGGGGGAATACGCAGTATTTT. It translates to CASSLLGGNTQYF.

This clonotype came up a few times. The J gene is TRBJ2-2, the V gene TRBV20-1; 12 positions agree with TRBD2. V lost 2 bases to trimming and J lost 5 bases; unmatched junction nucleotides: 6. The CDR3 runs to 16 residues. Germline V gives CDR1 DFQATT, CDR2 SNEGSKA (reference sequence). CDR3 coding DNA: TGCAGTGCTAGACCATCTACTAGCGGGGGGACCGGGGAGCTGTTTTTT. This sequence encodes CSARPSTSGGTGELFF.

This clonotype has a count of ten or more. The V call is TRBV10-3, the J call TRBJ2-7; unclear D gene. In germline, CDR1 is ENHRY, CDR2 SYGVKD. Trimming stripped 2 bases from V and 3 bases from J, with 11 bases between. CDR3 length: 14 amino acids. The chain's CDR3 is CAISENNQIYEQYF. The DNA of the CDR3 is TGTGCCATCAGTGAGAACAACCAGATCTACGAGCAGTACTTC.

This clonotype was picked up many times. The chain uses TRBV5-1 and TRBJ2-3; no clear D. CDR1 is SGHRS, CDR2 YFSETQ, per germline. The CDR3 contains 14 residues. Trimming cost V 0 bases and J 0 bases, with 5 bases left between them. The CDR3 region is CASSLDSSTDTQYF. The CDR3 coding sequence is TGCGCCAGCAGCTTGGACAGCAGCACAGATACGCAGTATTTT.

This clonotype was detected ten times or more. The chain joins TRBV5-1 to TRBJ2-7, with D tentatively TRBD1 or TRBD2 (5 bases each). CDR3 length: 15 amino acids. Germline V gene data show CDR1 as SGHRS and CDR2 as YFSETQ. The germline V and J ends were trimmed by 3 bases and 7 bases, with 20 bases remaining between them. This CDR3 is CASSSGALRGGEQYF. The CDR3, as DNA: TGCGCCAGCAGCTCCGGGGCCCTGAGAGGTGGAGAGCAGTACTTC.

The gene calls are TRBV19 and TRBJ2-2; 9 bases line up with TRBD1. The J segment lost 7 bases and the V segment lost 6 bases, leaving 6 bases of the junction unmatched. CDR3 length: 14 amino acids. Looked up from germline, CDR1 is LNHDA and CDR2 is SQIVND (reference sequence). The CDR3 protein is CASRNRGLGGELFF. The CDR3 region has the DNA TGTGCCAGTAGGAACAGGGGGCTTGGCGGGGAGCTGTTTTTT.

This clonotype appeared many times. The chain couples TRBV7-2 to TRBJ2-5; TRBD2 matches 9 bases. The CDR3 contains 16 residues. V dropped 5 bases and J dropped 3; count of bases not matched to a gene: 10. Germline V CDR1 and CDR2: SGHTA, FQGNSA. DNA of the CDR3: TGTGCCAGCAGCCCTATCTGGATAGCGGGGGAAGAGACCCAGTACTTC. Translated, it gives CASSPIWIAGEETQYF.

A few counts support this clonotype. The chain combines TRBV27 with TRBJ2-2; D is perhaps TRBD1 (5 bases). Trimming took off 8 bases at V and 2 bases at J, with 12 bases between the two ends. Germline CDR1 and CDR2: MNHEY and SMNVEV (reference sequence). This CDR3 comprises 14 residues. The CDR3: CASAQGGNTGELFF. CDR3 bases: TGTGCCAGCGCCCAGGGCGGAAACACCGGGGAGCTGTTTTTT.

This clonotype was picked up a small number of times. The V gene is TRBV19, the J gene TRBJ1-2, with no clear D. The V end was cut by 1 base, the J end by 0 bases, with 12 bases between. In germline, CDR1 is LNHDA, CDR2 SQIVND (reference sequence). The CDR3 runs 16 residues. The CDR3 here is CASSIGSGRSNYGYTF. As DNA, the CDR3 is TGTGCCAGTAGTATAGGTTCGGGCAGGTCTAACTATGGCTACACCTTC.

This clonotype was observed a few times. This chain uses TRBV3-1 with TRBJ2-3; 8 positions agree with TRBD1. V shed 0 bases, J shed 7 bases, and the junction held 15 bases outside the gene matches. The CDR3 consists of 18 residues. The germline gives CDR1 LGHDT, CDR2 YNNKEL (reference sequence). The CDR3 sequence is CASSQDWCWQGARNTQYF. The CDR3 DNA follows: TGTGCCAGCAGCCAAGATTGGTGTTGGCAGGGGGCGCGAAATACGCAGTATTTT.

The chain couples TRBV27 to TRBJ2-7; D tentatively reads TRBD1 or TRBD2 (6 bases each). In germline, CDR1 is MNHEY, CDR2 SMNVEV (reference sequence). The V and J ends lost 2 bases and 6 bases respectively, with 11 bases between them. The CDR3 runs to 13 residues. The CDR3 DNA sequence: TGTGCCAGCAGTTTAAACAGGGAGGCCGAGCAGTACGTC. Amino acids: CASSLNREAEQYV.

This clonotype came up many times. This chain connects TRBV12-3 or TRBV12-4 to TRBJ2-3, with 7 bases aligning to TRBD2. The ends lost 5 bases at V and 4 bases at J; junction bases unmatched: 9. The length of the CDR3 is 15 residues. Here the CDR3 DNA reads TGTGCCAGCAGTACCCCTAGGGCGGGGGCAGATACGCAGTATTTT. Protein sequence: CASSTPRAGADTQYF.

This chain uses TRBV19 with TRBJ2-4; D unclear. The V end lost 3 bases, the J end lost 3 bases, and 12 bases lay between the germline ends. This CDR3 comprises 15 residues. Germline V lookup: CDR1 LNHDA, CDR2 SQIVND (reference sequence). In DNA, the CDR3 is TGTGCCAGTAGTATTGGGGTGATTGGCAAAAACATTCAGTACTTC. This gives the protein CASSIGVIGKNIQYF.

In its sample, this clonotype was seen a few times. V gene TRBV12-3 or TRBV12-4 combines with J gene TRBJ2-1; D may be TRBD1 or TRBD2 (5 bases each). The CDR3 loop spans 16 amino acids. The V end lost 6 bases, the J end lost 7 bases, and 22 bases lay between the germline ends. CDR3 DNA sequence: TGTGCCAGCAGCAGGATCGGTTATGGGACGACAAATGAGCAGTTCTTC. Encoded protein: CASSRIGYGTTNEQFF.

This clonotype was counted between two and nine times. The CDR3 region has the DNA TGCGCCAGCAGCCACCAGGGGGTAGGTCAGCCCCAGCATTTT. This encodes CASSHQGVGQPQHF. V gene TRBV4-1 combines with J gene TRBJ1-5, with 7 bases aligning to TRBD1. Germline lookup yields CDR1 MGHRA and CDR2 YSYEKL. J lost 6 bases, V lost 3 bases, and 5 bases had no gene match. The CDR3 loop spans 14 amino acids.

This clonotype was seen more than once but under ten times. This chain joins TRBV9 and TRBJ1-1; 7 bases are shared with TRBD1. Trimming cost V 3 bases and J 11 bases; bases outside gene matches: 25. This CDR3 comprises 18 residues. The germline gives CDR1 SGDLS, CDR2 YYNGEE. The CDR3 is CASSERSMPGLQGDGAFF. CDR3 in DNA: TGTGCCAGCAGCGAGCGCTCCATGCCGGGACTCCAGGGGGATGGGGCTTTCTTT.

This clonotype was observed many times. This rearrangement joins TRBV18 to TRBJ2-3; tentatively, D is TRBD2 (6 bases). Germline V lookup: CDR1 KGHSH, CDR2 LQKENI. Trimming stripped 1 base from V and 2 bases from J, with 16 bases between. This CDR3 contains 17 residues. CDR3 sequence reads: CASSPHVAGGTTDTQYF. The CDR3 DNA sequence: TGTGCCAGCTCACCACACGTAGCAGGAGGGACCACAGATACGCAGTATTTT.

The J gene is TRBJ1-2, the V gene TRBV15; D is perhaps TRBD1 (5 bases). Germline-derived CDR1 and CDR2 are LNHNV and YYDKDF (reference sequence). CDR3 length: 14 residues. V lost 3 bases to trimming and J lost 3 bases, with 11 bases between them. CDR3 sequence reads: CATSSMGVDYGYTF. In DNA form, the CDR3 reads TGTGCCACCAGCAGTATGGGGGTGGACTATGGCTACACCTTC.